This T cell receptor (beta chain) was sequenced for a study of T cells in Graves' hyperthyroidism and ophthalmopathy. The V gene lost 6 bases and the J gene lost 4 bases, with 12 bases spanning the gap. This CDR3 is built from 14 residues. Ophthalmopathy patients showed a Clinical Activity Score of at least 3, NOSPECS grade of at least 4 and duration under 3 months. The investigators amplified TCR beta CDR3 regions from RNA transcripts. HTBI primers were employed in a first-round RT-PCR of the TCR CDR3. TCRdb itself ran the multiplex PCR reads through MiXCR, one entry per CDR3 protein. The sample lists approximately 400,000 distinct CDR3 sequences, approximately 17% seen once, with over 35% in the top ten.

Sequenced material: blood. The source is a man aged 18-30 years with Graves' ophthalmopathy. The chain joins TRBV12-3 or TRBV12-4 to TRBJ2-2; the D gene is possibly TRBD1 (6 bases). The CDR3 DNA reads as TGTGCCAGCAGACCTACAGGGTTCACCGGGGAGCTGTTTTTT. Amino acid sequence: CASRPTGFTGELFF.